The 26 T cell receptor beta chains below come from one sample, sequenced in a study of blood T cell repertoires in COVID-19. Assay: immunoSEQ multiplex PCR; the TCRdb copy retains only in-frame clones and omits some. The data hold approximately 160,000 clones, with 70% to 90% observed a single time. Input material: peripheral blood. These receptors all come from an older woman with COVID-19, enrolled during active disease.

CDR3 residues: CASSEPTSGAYNEQFF. The CDR3 bases are TGCGCCAGCAGTGAACCGACTAGCGGGGCATACAATGAGCAGTTCTTC. The chain joins TRBV10-2 to TRBJ2-1, with 11 positions matching TRBD2. The CDR3 length is 16 residues. Germline-derived CDR1 and CDR2 are WSHSY and SAAADI. The trim removed 3 bases at V and 4 bases at J, leaving 5 bases unmatched.

The DNA of the CDR3 is TGCGCCAGCACCGCAGGGGTTCCCCCCAATGGCTACACCTTC. Its translation is CASTAGVPPNGYTF. J is TRBJ1-2 and V is TRBV5-1, with D maybe TRBD1 (6 bases). Germline-derived CDR1 and CDR2 are SGHRS and YFSETQ. CDR3 length equals 14 residues. V was clipped by 6 bases and J by 6 bases, with 18 bases between them.

The CDR3 is CASSRLAGTLLEQYF. CDR3 DNA sequence: TGTGCCAGTAGCCGACTAGCGGGGACCCTACTGGAGCAGTACTTC. V gene TRBV19 combines with J gene TRBJ2-7; 11 nucleotides agree with TRBD2. CDR3 size: 15 residues. Germline-derived CDR1 and CDR2 are LNHDA and SQIVND (reference sequence). V lost 6 bases, J lost 7 bases, and 11 bases stayed unmatched.

The rearrangement links TRBV24-1 to TRBJ1-1; 8 positions agree with TRBD1. Trimming at V came to 5 bases and at J to 5 bases, leaving 6 bases not matched to a gene. This CDR3 contains 14 residues. Germline V lookup: CDR1 KGHDR, CDR2 SFDVKD. The CDR3 coding sequence is TGTGCCACCAGTGGTACAGGGGGAAAAACTGAAGCTTTCTTT. Translated: CATSGTGGKTEAFF.

In this sample, this clone turned up once. This sequence joins TRBV2 and TRBJ2-1, with a tentative D call TRBD2 (7 bases). Germline CDR1 SNHLY, CDR2 FYNNEI. The CDR3 has 14 amino acids. V gave up 7 bases and J gave up 8 bases, with 18 bases separating them. The CDR3 protein is CASTTNGGADEQFF. In DNA, the CDR3 is TGTGCCAGCACCACGAATGGGGGGGCGGATGAGCAGTTCTTC.

This clone was observed a single time. The chain is built from TRBV5-4 and TRBJ1-2; the match to TRBD1 covers 9 bases. Germline CDR1 reads SGHNT; CDR2 reads YYREEE (reference sequence). V shed 4 bases, J shed 3 bases, and the junction held 4 bases outside the gene matches. The CDR3 has 14 amino acids. As DNA, the CDR3 is TGTGCCAGCAGCGTAGACAGGGGGGACTATGGCTACACCTTC. This gives the protein CASSVDRGDYGYTF.

V gene TRBV5-1 combines with J gene TRBJ2-2; a possible D gene is TRBD1 (5 bases). This CDR3 spans 15 amino acids. Germline-derived CDR1 and CDR2 are SGHRS and YFSETQ. V was pared by 3 bases and J by 0 bases, with 9 bases between. CDR3 in amino acids: CASSSSTANTGELFF. The CDR3 DNA reads as TGCGCCAGCAGCTCGTCGACAGCGAACACCGGGGAGCTGTTTTTT.

The chain is built from TRBV19 and TRBJ1-5, with D possibly matching TRBD1 (6 bases). Per the germline V gene, CDR1 is LNHDA and CDR2 is SQIVND (reference sequence). Trimming took 6 bases from V and 6 from J, leaving 12 bases between them. This CDR3 contains 13 residues. CDR3 sequence reads: CASSTGFRQPQHF. The CDR3 nucleotides are TGTGCCAGTAGCACAGGGTTTCGTCAGCCCCAGCATTTT.

This sequence joins TRBV5-5 and TRBJ1-1; 7 nucleotides align to TRBD1. The junction had 10 bases not matched to a gene; V was cut back by 5 bases and J by 6 bases. CDR3 length: 14 amino acids. The germline CDR1 and CDR2 sequences are SGHKS and YYEKEE (reference sequence). In DNA form, the CDR3 reads TGTGCCAGCAGGAAACAGGGGCAACTGGCTGAAGCTTTCTTT. It specifies CASRKQGQLAEAFF. Using reference TRBV5-5 and TRBJ1-1 for the parts outside the CDR3, the full variable domain is DAGVTQSPTHLIKTRGQQVTLRCSPISGHKSVSWYQQVLGQGPQFIFQYYEKEERGRGNFPDRFSARQFPNYSSELNVNALLLGDSALYLCASRKQGQLAEAFFGQGTRLTVV.

This clone has only a few counts. The junction departs from germline at one end; a sequencing error may be responsible. The CDR3, as DNA: TGTGCTAGCAGCCCGTCCAGGGCGTACACCGGGGAGCTGTTTTTT. Amino acids: CASSPSRAYTGELFF. The rearrangement uses TRBV7-7 and TRBJ2-2, with D possibly TRBD1 on 5 matching bases. The length of the CDR3 is 15 residues. Germline V gene sequence: CDR1 SSHAT, CDR2 FNYEAQ (reference sequence).

The genes are TRBV6-4 and TRBJ2-1; 10 bases agree with TRBD2. CDR1 is MRHNA and CDR2 is SNTAGT in the germline V gene. J lost 9 bases, V lost 6 bases, and 11 bases had no gene match. The CDR3 has 15 amino acids. This CDR3 reads CASRPTSGTAGEQFF. CDR3 DNA: TGTGCCAGCAGACCCACTAGCGGGACAGCGGGTGAGCAGTTCTTC.

The rearrangement links TRBV10-1 to TRBJ2-3, with 7 bases lining up with TRBD1. The CDR3 has 14 residues. V was pared by 8 bases and J by 0 bases, with 5 bases of the junction left unmatched. Germline V gene sequence: CDR1 WNHNN, CDR2 SYGVQD (reference sequence). CDR3 bases: TGCGCCAGCTCCCGGGACAGCAGCACAGATACGCAGTATTTT. This gives the protein CASSRDSSTDTQYF.

The chain employs TRBV2 and TRBJ2-2; D unresolved. The germline V and J ends were trimmed by 3 bases and 4 bases, with 6 bases remaining between them. Germline assignment: CDR1 SNHLY and CDR2 FYNNEI. The CDR3 is 13 residues long. In DNA form, the CDR3 reads TGTGCCAGCAGTGATTATTCCACCGGGGAGCTGTTTTTT. Its protein is CASSDYSTGELFF.

The chain carries TRBV7-9 and TRBJ1-2; the match to TRBD1 covers 8 bases. Germline loops: CDR1 SEHNR, CDR2 FQNEAQ (reference sequence). Germline trimming cut 1 base from V and 8 bases from J; bases unmatched to any gene: 12. The CDR3 contains 16 residues. This CDR3 is CASSLDLTGDKVGYTF. The CDR3, as DNA: TGTGCCAGCAGCTTAGATCTGACAGGGGATAAAGTAGGCTACACCTTC.

This clone was counted once. The CDR3: CASSYPGDEKLFF. The CDR3 DNA is TGTGCCAGCAGTTATCCCGGAGATGAAAAACTGTTTTTT. The chain uses TRBV6-6 and TRBJ1-4; D is uncertain. CDR3 length equals 13 residues. V lost 3 bases to trimming and J lost 6 bases, with 8 bases between them. Germline loops: CDR1 MNHNY, CDR2 SVGAGI (reference sequence).

CDR3 nucleotide sequence: TGTGCCAGCAGCTTGGACAGGGGAAAATATGGCTACACCTTC. Its translation: CASSLDRGKYGYTF. The chain uses TRBV5-4 and TRBJ1-2; TRBD1 matches 7 bases. Trimming removed 0 bases from V and 5 bases from J; junction bases left unmatched: 4. The CDR3 is made up of 14 amino acids. Germline V CDR1 and CDR2: SGHNT, YYREEE (reference sequence).

The CDR3 protein is CASSSQGTSTDTQYF. For the CDR3, the DNA is TGCGCCAGCAGCTCTCAGGGTACTAGCACAGATACGCAGTATTTT. The chain employs TRBV5-1 and TRBJ2-3; TRBD1 might be the D (5 bases). In germline, CDR1 is SGHRS, CDR2 YFSETQ. V was cut by 3 bases and J by 0 bases, with 11 bases left in between. CDR3 length equals 15 residues.

This clone was seen more than once but under ten times. The V call is TRBV7-9, the J call TRBJ1-6; TRBD1 aligns across 12 bases. The trim removed 4 bases at V and 13 bases at J, leaving 8 bases unmatched. CDR1 is SEHNR, CDR2 FQNEAQ, per germline (reference sequence). This CDR3 has 15 residues. This CDR3 is CASSSTGTGGAPLHF. As DNA, the CDR3 is TGTGCCAGCAGCTCTACCGGGACAGGGGGCGCCCCCCTCCACTTT.

This sequence joins TRBV27 and TRBJ2-1, with a weak D call TRBD1 (5 bases). This CDR3 has 12 amino acids. With 4 bases removed from V and 7 bases from J, the gap between germline ends came to 8 bases. Germline V lookup: CDR1 MNHEY, CDR2 SMNVEV (reference sequence). This chain's CDR3 is CASSSTANEQFF. In nucleotides, the CDR3 is TGTGCCAGCAGTTCGACAGCAAATGAGCAGTTCTTC.

J is TRBJ2-6 and V is TRBV3-1 (or the pseudogene TRBV3-2), with D unresolved. V was pared by 1 base and J by 0 bases, with 7 bases between. From germline, CDR1 is LGHDT and CDR2 YNNKEL (reference sequence). The CDR3 spans 16 residues. The CDR3 sequence: CASSQARFSGANVLTF. The DNA for the CDR3 is TGTGCCAGCAGCCAAGCTAGGTTCTCTGGGGCCAACGTCCTGACTTTC.

The rearrangement joins TRBV29-1 to TRBJ2-1; maybe TRBD2 (6 bases). Trimming removed 4 bases from V and 5 bases from J, with 15 bases in between. From germline, CDR1 is SQVTM and CDR2 ANQGSEA. The CDR3 covers 14 residues. CDR3 region: CSVVAGTHHNEQFF. The CDR3 DNA reads TGCAGCGTTGTGGCCGGGACTCACCACAATGAGCAGTTCTTC.

The rearrangement links TRBV29-1 to TRBJ1-2; 7 nucleotides agree with TRBD1. The CDR3 loop spans 13 amino acids. J lost 5 bases, V lost 5 bases, and 8 bases had no gene match. CDR1 SQVTM and CDR2 ANQGSEA come from the germline V gene. The CDR3 DNA reads as TGCAGCGTTTCGGACAGGAATCTTTATGGCTACACCTTC. Protein: CSVSDRNLYGYTF.

This rearrangement joins TRBV5-1 to TRBJ2-3; 12 bases match TRBD2. The CDR3 totals 17 residues. The V and J ends lost 0 bases and 0 bases, in that order; junction bases with no gene match: 2. Germline CDR1 reads SGHRS; CDR2 reads YFSETQ. The CDR3 reads CASSLGTSGVSTDTQYF. As DNA, the CDR3 is TGCGCCAGCAGCTTGGGGACTAGCGGGGTGAGCACAGATACGCAGTATTTT. The complete variable domain, with remaining parts taken from reference TRBV5-1 and TRBJ2-3, reads KAGVTQTPRYLIKTRGQQVTLSCSPISGHRSVSWYQQTPGQGLQFLFEYFSETQRNKGNFPGRFSGRQFSNSRSEMNVSTLELGDSALYLCASSLGTSGVSTDTQYFGPGTRLTVL.

V is TRBV27 and J is TRBJ1-2; tentative D call: TRBD1 (5 bases). V lost 7 bases to trimming and J lost 12 bases, with 12 bases between them. The CDR3 spans 10 residues. Looked up from germline, CDR1 is MNHEY and CDR2 is SMNVEV (reference sequence). The CDR3 sequence is CASTRVQDTF. CDR3 nucleotide sequence: TGTGCCAGCACCAGGGTACAGGACACCTTC.

This chain's CDR3 is CASTPGANQPQHF. CDR3 sequence (DNA): TGTGCCAGCACCCCAGGGGCGAATCAGCCCCAGCATTTT. This sequence joins TRBV6-5 and TRBJ1-5, with D perhaps TRBD1 (6 bases). The V end lost 7 bases, the J end lost 4 bases, and 11 bases lay between the germline ends. This CDR3 has 13 residues. Germline CDR1 MNHEY, CDR2 SVGAGI.

The chain employs TRBV27 and TRBJ1-4; maybe TRBD1 (5 bases). V was shortened by 4 bases and J by 7 bases, with 16 bases between the two germline ends. Germline loops: CDR1 MNHEY, CDR2 SMNVEV (reference sequence). There are 15 residues in the CDR3. The CDR3 loop reads CASSSSGYRSEKLFF. The CDR3, as DNA: TGTGCCAGCAGTTCCTCAGGGTATAGGAGTGAAAAACTGTTTTTT.